What follows are 10 T cell receptor beta chains derived from one specimen sequenced in a study of blood T cell repertoires in COVID-19. The assay was immunoSEQ multiplex PCR, and TCRdb's table has in-frame clones only and misses some. Of roughly 160,000 clones in the sample, 70% to 90% were seen once. Sequenced: peripheral blood. These receptors were collected from a man in his fifties or sixties with acute or convalescent COVID-19.

The chain joins TRBV3-1 (or the pseudogene TRBV3-2) to TRBJ2-7; 12 nucleotides agree with TRBD2. Trimming removed 3 bases from V and 6 bases from J; junction bases left unmatched: 6. Per the germline V gene, CDR1 is LGHDT and CDR2 is YNNKEL (reference sequence). This CDR3 has 15 residues. In DNA, the CDR3 is TGTGCCAGCAGCCATCTAGCGGGAGGGCATCGCGAGCAGTACTTC. Amino acids: CASSHLAGGHREQYF.

V is TRBV28 and J is TRBJ1-5; possibly TRBD1 for D (6 bases). The CDR3 loop spans 13 amino acids. V lost 5 bases to trimming and J lost 7 bases, with 12 bases between them. CDR1 MDHEN and CDR2 SYDVKM come from the germline V gene. CDR3 region: CASSDRKDQPQHF. The CDR3, as DNA: TGTGCCAGCAGTGACAGGAAAGACCAGCCCCAGCATTTT.

This rearrangement joins TRBV5-1 to TRBJ1-6; TRBD1 aligns across 8 bases. Germline V gene lookup returns CDR1 SGHRS and CDR2 YFSETQ. The CDR3 contains 14 residues. V dropped 3 bases and J dropped 7; count of bases not matched to a gene: 3. In nucleotides, the CDR3 is TGCGCCAGCAGCTCGACAGGGGTAAATTCACCCCTCCACTTT. Its protein is CASSSTGVNSPLHF.

The chain carries TRBV5-5 and TRBJ2-7, with 9 nucleotides matching TRBD2. The trim removed 5 bases at V and 2 bases at J, leaving 2 bases unmatched. The CDR3 runs 13 residues. From germline, CDR1 is SGHKS and CDR2 YYEKEE (reference sequence). In DNA, the CDR3 is TGTGCCAGCAGTTGGACTAGCGCCTACGAGCAGTACTTC. Translation: CASSWTSAYEQYF.

A word on this clone: This sample includes further DNA sequences coding for the same CDR3. The chain links TRBV6-5 to TRBJ2-1, with D hard to call. The germline V and J ends were trimmed by 6 bases and 4 bases, with 4 bases remaining between them. This CDR3 is 11 amino acids long. Germline lookup yields CDR1 MNHEY and CDR2 SVGAGI. The CDR3 loop is CASREYNEQFF. CDR3 sequence (DNA): TGTGCCAGCAGAGAGTACAATGAGCAGTTCTTC.

The chain joins TRBV7-9 to TRBJ2-2; 8 nucleotides match TRBD1. The CDR3 extends over 15 amino acids. J was trimmed by 7 bases and V by 5 bases; bases with no gene match: 9. Germline V gene data show CDR1 as SEHNR and CDR2 as FQNEAQ (reference sequence). The CDR3 DNA sequence: TGTGCCAGCAGCGCTGGGGCAGGGGGCATCGGGGAGCTGTTTTTT. This sequence encodes CASSAGAGGIGELFF.

The rearrangement uses TRBV15 and TRBJ2-5; TRBD2 aligns across 7 bases. V was pared by 1 base and J by 2 bases, with 4 bases of the junction left unmatched. Germline V gene data show CDR1 as LNHNV and CDR2 as YYDKDF (reference sequence). CDR3 length: 15 residues. The CDR3 region is CATSRASGIQETQYF. As DNA, the CDR3 is TGTGCCACCAGCAGAGCTAGCGGAATACAAGAGACCCAGTACTTC.

The CDR3 nucleotides read TGTGCCAGCAGTTCGGACAGGAACACTGAAGCTTTCTTT. It is translated as CASSSDRNTEAFF. This chain joins TRBV11-3 and TRBJ1-1, with TRBD1 as a possible D gene (6 bases). CDR3 length: 13 residues. The germline V and J ends were trimmed by 6 bases and 1 base, with 9 bases remaining between them. Germline CDR1 reads SGHNT; CDR2 reads YENEEA.

The J gene is TRBJ2-7, the V gene TRBV5-1; a weak D match, TRBD2 (5 bases). Trimming left V 1 base short and J 6 bases short, with 11 bases between. Germline V gene sequence: CDR1 SGHRS, CDR2 YFSETQ. CDR3 length: 13 residues. CDR3 coding DNA: TGCGCCAGCAGCTTGATCGGGATCGGCGAGCAGTACTTC. This translates into CASSLIGIGEQYF.

This clone was seen once. The chain links TRBV28 to TRBJ2-3; 13 bases line up with TRBD2. Germline V gene data show CDR1 as MDHEN and CDR2 as SYDVKM. The CDR3 runs 18 residues. V shed 6 bases and J 0 bases; nucleotides not matched to a gene: 9. CDR3 bases: TGTGCCAGCAGCCCGGTTACTAGCGGGAGGGCTAGCACAGATACGCAGTATTTT. Protein product: CASSPVTSGRASTDTQYF.